Listed here are 24 T cell receptor beta chains from one sample, sequenced in a study of blood T cells in healthy people across ages (dated by TCRdb to 2015 to 2017). Library creation used 5' RACE. Instrument on record: Illumina HiSeq 2500. A second roughly 7 to 11 cycle PCR used a sample-barcoded 5' primer and a J-beta primer mix. TCRdb ran its own pipeline on the public reads, namely fastp trimming at Q25 and MiXCR clone calling, and kept in-frame beta chains. When rows share a CDR3 protein, they turn into one entry using the most common DNA and genes. This sample lists over 750,000 distinct CDR3 sequences; roughly 25% were detected once. The top ten hold 8% to 10% of the sample. The same data also went into a second study, on T cells of mothers and their children.

The sequenced sample was blood. These receptors came from a boy younger than 18 in good health.

The chain uses TRBV7-2 and TRBJ1-5; TRBD1 aligns across 9 bases. Trimming at V came to 9 bases and at J to 5 bases, leaving 2 bases not matched to a gene. The CDR3 is 12 residues long. From germline, CDR1 is SGHTA and CDR2 FQGNSA. The CDR3 DNA reads TGTGCCAGTGGGGACAGGGATCAGCCCCAGCATTTT. It is translated as CASGDRDQPQHF.

Only a few counts were recorded for this clonotype. The chain combines TRBV27 with TRBJ1-1; D is unresolved. Deletions cut 5 bases from V and 1 base from J, with 11 bases between. Germline-derived CDR1 and CDR2 are MNHEY and SMNVEV (reference sequence). This CDR3 region has 14 residues. CDR3 DNA sequence: TGTGCCAGCAGTCCTCTGGTTACGAACACTGAAGCTTTCTTT. Translating gives CASSPLVTNTEAFF.

V usage is TRBV7-6 and J usage is TRBJ2-2; the D gene is possibly TRBD1 (5 bases). There are 15 residues in the CDR3. Trimming shortened V by 1 base and J by 6 bases, and 12 bases separated the two germline ends. Germline CDR1 and CDR2: SGHVS and FNYEAQ. The CDR3 DNA sequence: TGTGCCAGCAGCTTAGTGGCTAGGGGTTCCGGGGAGCTGTTTTTT. This sequence encodes CASSLVARGSGELFF.

This clonotype has just a few counts. V usage is TRBV27 and J usage is TRBJ2-5, with 16 positions matching TRBD2. The end of the DNA is better explained by TRBJ2-1, so the J call may be wrong. Germline V gene sequence: CDR1 MNHEY, CDR2 SMNVEV (reference sequence). This CDR3 is 19 amino acids long. This CDR3 is CASSLLGTSGRGGYNEQFF. CDR3 sequence (DNA): TGTGCCAGCAGTTTATTGGGGACTAGCGGGAGGGGGGGTTACAATGAGCAGTTCTTC.

This clonotype came up a few times. In DNA, the CDR3 is TGTGCCAGCAGGCTGGGCAGGGAGGGTAGCGATGAGCAGTTCTTC. Translating gives CASRLGREGSDEQFF. The chain uses TRBV21-1 and TRBJ2-1; no check of the table's D call, TRBD2, against the DNA was made. TRBV21-1 is annotated as a pseudogene. This CDR3 spans 15 amino acids.

This clonotype was detected many times. This rearrangement joins TRBV20-1 to TRBJ1-4; D gene ambiguous. CDR3 length equals 14 residues. CDR1 is DFQATT, CDR2 SNEGSKA, per germline (reference sequence). With 0 bases removed from V and 0 bases from J, the gap between germline ends came to 5 bases. CDR3 in amino acids: CSAREATTNEKLFF. Here the CDR3 DNA reads TGCAGTGCTAGAGAGGCCACAACTAATGAAAAACTGTTTTTT.

This chain joins TRBV20-1 and TRBJ1-1, with 7 bases fitting TRBD1. The V segment lost 6 bases and the J segment 3 bases; nucleotides outside the gene matches: 10. The CDR3 runs to 14 residues. Germline loops: CDR1 DFQATT, CDR2 SNEGSKA (reference sequence). CDR3 in DNA: TGCAGTGCCCCATTTTGGGACAGAGACACTGAAGCTTTCTTT. Residues: CSAPFWDRDTEAFF.

The chain combines TRBV6-6 with TRBJ2-1, with D hard to call. The CDR3 sequence is 14 residues long. Trimming removed 0 bases at V and 6 bases at J, with 9 bases between. CDR1 and CDR2 (germline): MNHNY, SVGAGI (reference sequence). DNA for the CDR3: TGTGCCAGCAGTTACTCGGTCGTGGCCAATGAGCAGTTCTTC. Residues: CASSYSVVANEQFF.

This clonotype was counted only a few times. The chain recombines TRBV29-1 with TRBJ2-7, with 7 bases matching TRBD1. The CDR3 consists of 13 residues. Losses at the gene ends were 3 bases for V and 2 bases for J; bases not matched to a gene: 4. CDR1 and CDR2 (germline): SQVTM, ANQGSEA. The DNA for the CDR3 is TGCAGCGTTGAGTCGCAGGGGGCCTACGAGCAGTACTTC. Translating gives CSVESQGAYEQYF.

The gene calls are TRBV3-1 and TRBJ2-7; no clear D. Germline lookup yields CDR1 LGHDT and CDR2 YNNKEL (reference sequence). This CDR3 has 12 amino acids. V dropped 0 bases and J dropped 6 bases, with 6 bases sitting between them. The CDR3 here is CASSQEASEQYF. As DNA, the CDR3 is TGTGCCAGCAGCCAAGAAGCGAGCGAGCAGTACTTC.

This clonotype was counted only a few times. V and J are TRBV18 and TRBJ1-2, with no clear D. The CDR3 has 14 amino acids. With 3 bases removed from V and 8 bases from J, the gap between germline ends came to 16 bases. CDR1 and CDR2 (germline): KGHSH, LQKENI. CDR3 loop: CASSPLSGEGGYTF. The CDR3 nucleotides read TGTGCCAGCTCACCCTTAAGTGGGGAAGGAGGCTACACCTTC.

The chain is built from TRBV28 and TRBJ2-3, with D unclear. Germline V gene data show CDR1 as MDHEN and CDR2 as SYDVKM. V was clipped by 2 bases and J by 8 bases, with 14 bases between them. This CDR3 is 14 amino acids long. CDR3 in amino acids: CASSLVSSRGTQYF. Written as DNA, the CDR3 is TGTGCCAGCAGTTTAGTTAGTAGCCGTGGTACGCAGTATTTT.

The gene calls are TRBV2 and TRBJ2-3, with 14 bases lining up with TRBD2. Trimming at V came to 6 bases and at J to 4 bases, leaving 6 bases not matched to a gene. The CDR3 is 16 amino acids. The germline CDR1 and CDR2 sequences are SNHLY and FYNNEI. This CDR3 reads CASRPGTSGSSDTQYF. For the CDR3, the DNA is TGTGCCAGCAGACCCGGGACTAGCGGGAGCTCAGATACGCAGTATTTT.

This clonotype has only a few counts. This chain connects TRBV29-1 to TRBJ1-2; maybe TRBD1 (5 bases). The CDR3 extends over 12 amino acids. The V gene's germline CDR1 is SQVTM and CDR2 ANQGSEA. The ends were cut back, 6 bases at V and 13 bases at J, with 21 bases in the middle. In nucleotides, the CDR3 is TGCAGCGTGCTTCTCGGGACGGATCAGCCCACCTTC. Protein: CSVLLGTDQPTF.

The gene calls are TRBV28 and TRBJ1-1; D uncertain. Germline V CDR1 and CDR2: MDHEN, SYDVKM. The V gene lost 4 bases and the J gene lost 5 bases, with 23 bases spanning the gap. This CDR3 has 17 residues. The CDR3 sequence is CASSSPRVGGSRTEAFF. The CDR3 region has the DNA TGTGCCAGCAGTTCGCCACGTGTTGGAGGGAGTAGAACTGAAGCTTTCTTT.

This clonotype has a handful of counts. The rearrangement links TRBV29-1 to TRBJ2-5; D may be TRBD2 (6 bases). This CDR3 comprises 13 residues. Germline loops: CDR1 SQVTM, CDR2 ANQGSEA. In DNA, the CDR3 is TGCATCGCTCGGAGGGACTACCAAGAGACCCAGTACTTC. It translates to CIARRDYQETQYF.

The genes are TRBV11-2 and TRBJ2-5, with D unresolved. Germline lookup yields CDR1 SGHAT and CDR2 FQNNGV. V was clipped by 5 bases and J by 4 bases, with 11 bases between them. This CDR3 is 13 amino acids long. In DNA form, the CDR3 reads TGTGCCAGCAGCCCCTGGAGTGGAGAGACCCAGTACTTC. Amino acid sequence: CASSPWSGETQYF.

The genes are TRBV2 and TRBJ2-5, with 10 bases aligning to TRBD2. This CDR3 comprises 15 residues. Trimming cost V 6 bases and J 5 bases; bases outside gene matches: 9. The germline V gene encodes CDR1 SNHLY and CDR2 FYNNEI. The CDR3 DNA follows: TGTGCCAGCAGAGACCCGGGACTAGCGAGGGAGACCCAGTACTTC. Its translation is CASRDPGLARETQYF.

V is TRBV7-9 and J is TRBJ1-2; unclear D gene. Germline-derived CDR1 and CDR2 are SEHNR and FQNEAQ (reference sequence). The ends were cut back, 5 bases at V and 2 bases at J, with 18 bases in the middle. This CDR3 comprises 16 residues. CDR3 sequence (DNA): TGTGCCAGCAGCCCTAGAGAAAGGCAGAGAAACTATGGCTACACCTTC. Its protein product is CASSPRERQRNYGYTF.

A few counts support this clonotype. J is TRBJ1-4 and V is TRBV5-1; tentative D call: TRBD1 (5 bases). This CDR3 is 14 amino acids long. Germline values: CDR1 SGHRS, CDR2 YFSETQ. The germline V and J ends were trimmed by 2 bases and 8 bases, with 13 bases remaining between them. The CDR3 DNA follows: TGCGCCAGCAGCTTTGAGGGGTCAAAGGAAAAACTGTTTTTT. It codes for CASSFEGSKEKLFF.

In nucleotides, the CDR3 is TGTGCCAGCAGTTTCGGGGCAGGGGTGAGGGCCAACGTCCTGACTTTC. It translates to CASSFGAGVRANVLTF. The gene calls are TRBV12-3 or TRBV12-4 and TRBJ2-6; the D gene is possibly TRBD1 (6 bases). The CDR3 spans 16 residues. Deletions cut 3 bases from V and 5 bases from J, with 14 bases between.

This clonotype occurred a few times. The CDR3 bases are TGCAGCGTTGGGCCCCACTCGGTATCCTACGAGCAGTACTTC. Translation gives CSVGPHSVSYEQYF. The chain couples TRBV29-1 to TRBJ2-7; no clear D gene. The CDR3 is made up of 14 amino acids. Germline assignment: CDR1 SQVTM and CDR2 ANQGSEA. With 4 bases removed from V and 1 base from J, the gap between germline ends came to 14 bases.

This clonotype was found a few times. The chain uses TRBV12-5 and TRBJ2-5, with no clear D. From germline, CDR1 is LGHNT and CDR2 FRNRAP. This CDR3 contains 17 residues. Deletions cut 0 bases from V and 1 base from J, with 15 bases between. The CDR3 here is CASGLVRYASGQETQYF. CDR3 nucleotides: TGTGCTAGTGGTTTGGTAAGGTATGCCTCGGGCCAAGAGACCCAGTACTTC.

The chain recombines TRBV7-9 with TRBJ2-7; the match to TRBD1 covers 8 bases. Trimming removed 0 bases from V and 7 bases from J; junction bases left unmatched: 8. This CDR3 is 15 amino acids long. Germline-derived CDR1 and CDR2 are SEHNR and FQNEAQ (reference sequence). The CDR3 loop is CASSLAWQGAGEQYF. As DNA, the CDR3 is TGTGCCAGCAGCTTAGCGTGGCAGGGGGCCGGAGAGCAGTACTTC. Full variable domain (outside the CDR3, taken from reference TRBV7-9 and TRBJ2-7): DTGVSQNPRHKITKRGQNVTFRCDPISEHNRLYWYRQTLGQGPEFLTYFQNEAQLEKSRLLSDRFSAERPKGSFSTLEIQRTEQGDSAMYLCASSLAWQGAGEQYFGPGTRLTVT.